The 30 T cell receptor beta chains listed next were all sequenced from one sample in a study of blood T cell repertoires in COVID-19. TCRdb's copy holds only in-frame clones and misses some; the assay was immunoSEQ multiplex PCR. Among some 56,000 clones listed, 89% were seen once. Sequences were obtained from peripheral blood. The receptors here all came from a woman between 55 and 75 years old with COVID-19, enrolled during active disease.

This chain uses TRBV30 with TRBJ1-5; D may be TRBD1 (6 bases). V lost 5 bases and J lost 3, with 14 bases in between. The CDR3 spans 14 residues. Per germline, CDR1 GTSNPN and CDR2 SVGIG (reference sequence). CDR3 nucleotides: TGTGCCTGGGAGTCTCAGGGGACCAATCAGCCCCAGCATTTT. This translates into CAWESQGTNQPQHF.

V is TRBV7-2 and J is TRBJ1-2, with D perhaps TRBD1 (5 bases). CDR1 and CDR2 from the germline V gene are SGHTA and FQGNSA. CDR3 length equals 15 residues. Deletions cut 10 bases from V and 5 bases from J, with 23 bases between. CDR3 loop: CATTRQFPLGYGYTF. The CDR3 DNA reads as TGTGCCACAACGAGACAGTTCCCTCTAGGGTATGGCTACACCTTC.

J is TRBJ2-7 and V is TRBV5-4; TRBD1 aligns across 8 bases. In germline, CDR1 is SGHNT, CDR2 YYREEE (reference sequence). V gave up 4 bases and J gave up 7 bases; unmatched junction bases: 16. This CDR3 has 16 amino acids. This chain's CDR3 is CASSPAGWQGAFEQYF. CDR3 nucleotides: TGTGCCAGCAGCCCTGCGGGGTGGCAGGGGGCTTTTGAGCAGTACTTC.

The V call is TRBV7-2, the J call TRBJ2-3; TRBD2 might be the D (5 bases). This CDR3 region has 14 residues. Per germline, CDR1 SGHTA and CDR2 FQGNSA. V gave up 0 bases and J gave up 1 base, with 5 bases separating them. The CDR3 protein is CASSLASGTDTQYF. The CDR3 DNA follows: TGTGCCAGCAGCTTAGCTAGCGGCACAGATACGCAGTATTTT.

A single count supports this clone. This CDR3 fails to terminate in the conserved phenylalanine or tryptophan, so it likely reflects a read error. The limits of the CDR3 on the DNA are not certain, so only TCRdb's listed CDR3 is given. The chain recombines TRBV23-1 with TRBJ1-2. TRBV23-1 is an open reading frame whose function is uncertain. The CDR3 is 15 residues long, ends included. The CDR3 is CASSQFRDRGRWLHL.

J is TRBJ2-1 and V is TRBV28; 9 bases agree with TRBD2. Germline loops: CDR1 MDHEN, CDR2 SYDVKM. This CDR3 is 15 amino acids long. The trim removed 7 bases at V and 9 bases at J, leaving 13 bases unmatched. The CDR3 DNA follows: TGTGCCAGCACCCCAAGGGCTAGCGGGATTGGTGAGCAGTTCTTC. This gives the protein CASTPRASGIGEQFF. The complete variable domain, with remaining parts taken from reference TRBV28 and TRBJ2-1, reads DVKVTQSSRYLVKRTGEKVFLECVQDMDHENMFWYRQDPGLGLRLIYFSYDVKMKEKGDIPEGYSVSREKKERFSLILESASTNQTSMYLCASTPRASGIGEQFFGPGTRLTVL.

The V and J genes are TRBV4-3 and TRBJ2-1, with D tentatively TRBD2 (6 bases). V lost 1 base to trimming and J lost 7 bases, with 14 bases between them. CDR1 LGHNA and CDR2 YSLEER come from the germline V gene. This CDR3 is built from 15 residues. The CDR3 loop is CASSQVSIGGNEQFF. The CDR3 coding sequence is TGCGCCAGCAGCCAAGTTTCAATCGGGGGAAATGAGCAGTTCTTC.

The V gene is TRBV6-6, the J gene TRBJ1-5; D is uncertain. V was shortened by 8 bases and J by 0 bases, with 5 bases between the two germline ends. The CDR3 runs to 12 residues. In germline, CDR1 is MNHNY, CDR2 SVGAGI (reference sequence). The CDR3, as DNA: TGTGCCAGCGGCGGTAGCAATCAGCCCCAGCATTTT. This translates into CASGGSNQPQHF.

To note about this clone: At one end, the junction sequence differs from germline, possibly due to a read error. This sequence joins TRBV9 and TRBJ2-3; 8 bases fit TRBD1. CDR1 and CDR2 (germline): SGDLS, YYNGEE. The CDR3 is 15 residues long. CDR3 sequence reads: CASSPEAGGTDTQYF. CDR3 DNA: TGTGCCAGCAGCCCGGAGGCAGGGGGCACGGATACGCAGTATTTT.

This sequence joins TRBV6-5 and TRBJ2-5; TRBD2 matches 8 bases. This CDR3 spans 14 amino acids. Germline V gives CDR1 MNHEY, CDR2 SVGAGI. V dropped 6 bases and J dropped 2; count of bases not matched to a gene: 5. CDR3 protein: CASRIAGIQETQYF. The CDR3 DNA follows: TGTGCCAGCAGAATAGCGGGGATTCAAGAGACCCAGTACTTC.

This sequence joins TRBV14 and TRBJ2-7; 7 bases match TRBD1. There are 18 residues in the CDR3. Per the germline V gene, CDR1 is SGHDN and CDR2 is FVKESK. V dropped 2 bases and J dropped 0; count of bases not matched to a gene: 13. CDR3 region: CASSQITLHRDSSYEQYF. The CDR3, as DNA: TGTGCCAGCAGCCAAATCACCCTCCACCGGGACAGCTCCTACGAGCAGTACTTC. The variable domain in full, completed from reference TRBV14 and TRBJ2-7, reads EAGVTQFPSHSVIEKGQTVTLRCDPISGHDNLYWYRRVMGKEIKFLLHFVKESKQDESGMPNNRFLAERTGGTYSTLKVQPAELEDSGVYFCASSQITLHRDSSYEQYFGPGTRLTVT.

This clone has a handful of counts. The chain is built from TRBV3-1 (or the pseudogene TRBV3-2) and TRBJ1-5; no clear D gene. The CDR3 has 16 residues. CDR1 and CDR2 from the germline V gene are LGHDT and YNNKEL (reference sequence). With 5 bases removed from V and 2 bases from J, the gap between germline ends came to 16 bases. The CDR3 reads CASSGVFSGGNQPQHF. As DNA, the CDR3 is TGTGCCAGCAGCGGCGTATTCAGCGGAGGCAATCAGCCCCAGCATTTT.

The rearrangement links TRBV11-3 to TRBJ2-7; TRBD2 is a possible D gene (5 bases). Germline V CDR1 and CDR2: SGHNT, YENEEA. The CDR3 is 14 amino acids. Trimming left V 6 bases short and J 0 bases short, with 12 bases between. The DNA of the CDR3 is TGTGCCAGCAGGGAGGCGGAATCCTCCTACGAGCAGTACTTC. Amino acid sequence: CASREAESSYEQYF.

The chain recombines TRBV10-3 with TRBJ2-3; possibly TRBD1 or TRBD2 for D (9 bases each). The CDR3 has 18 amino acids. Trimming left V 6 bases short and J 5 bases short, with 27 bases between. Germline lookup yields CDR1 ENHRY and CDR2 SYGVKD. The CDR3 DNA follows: TGTGCCATCAGAACCGGGACAGGGCGACTAGCGGTGGGAGATACGCAGTATTTT. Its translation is CAIRTGTGRLAVGDTQYF.

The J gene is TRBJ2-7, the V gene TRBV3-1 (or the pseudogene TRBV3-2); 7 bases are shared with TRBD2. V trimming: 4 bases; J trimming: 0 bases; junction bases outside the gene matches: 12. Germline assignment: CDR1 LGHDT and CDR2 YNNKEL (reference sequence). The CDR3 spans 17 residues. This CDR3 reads CASSRKTSRDYSYEQYF. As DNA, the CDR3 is TGTGCCAGCAGCCGGAAAACCTCCCGGGACTACTCCTACGAGCAGTACTTC.

CDR3 in DNA: TGTGCCAGCAGGTGGACAGGGGAAATTCGCGAGCAGTACTTC. Protein sequence: CASRWTGEIREQYF. The V call is TRBV6-5, the J call TRBJ2-7; the match to TRBD1 covers 9 bases. V lost 6 bases to trimming and J lost 6 bases; unmatched junction nucleotides: 9. Germline values: CDR1 MNHEY, CDR2 SVGAGI. The length of the CDR3 is 14 residues.

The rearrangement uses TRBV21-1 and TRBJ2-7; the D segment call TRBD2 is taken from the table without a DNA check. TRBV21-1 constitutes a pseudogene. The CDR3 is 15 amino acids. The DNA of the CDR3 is TGTGCCAGCAGCAAAGCGACTAGCGGGAGGAACGAGCAGTACTTC. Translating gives CASSKATSGRNEQYF.

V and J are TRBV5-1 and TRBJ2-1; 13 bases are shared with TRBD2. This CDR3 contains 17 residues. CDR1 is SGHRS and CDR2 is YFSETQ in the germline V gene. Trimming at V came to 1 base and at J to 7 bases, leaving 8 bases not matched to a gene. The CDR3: CASSLLLGTSGTNEQFF. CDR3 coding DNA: TGCGCCAGCAGCTTGCTCCTAGGGACTAGCGGGACGAATGAGCAGTTCTTC.

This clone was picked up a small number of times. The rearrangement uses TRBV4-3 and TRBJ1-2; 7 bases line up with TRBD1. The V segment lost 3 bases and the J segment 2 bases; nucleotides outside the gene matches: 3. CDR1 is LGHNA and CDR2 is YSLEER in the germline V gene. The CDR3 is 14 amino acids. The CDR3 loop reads CASSQETGNYGYTF. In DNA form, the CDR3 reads TGCGCCAGCAGCCAGGAGACAGGGAACTATGGCTACACCTTC.

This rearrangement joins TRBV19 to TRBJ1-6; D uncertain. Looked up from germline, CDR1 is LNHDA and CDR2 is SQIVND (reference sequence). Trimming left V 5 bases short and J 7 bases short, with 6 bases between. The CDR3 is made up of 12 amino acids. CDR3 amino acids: CASSVLNSPLHF. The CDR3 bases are TGTGCCAGTAGTGTCCTAAATTCACCCCTCCACTTT.

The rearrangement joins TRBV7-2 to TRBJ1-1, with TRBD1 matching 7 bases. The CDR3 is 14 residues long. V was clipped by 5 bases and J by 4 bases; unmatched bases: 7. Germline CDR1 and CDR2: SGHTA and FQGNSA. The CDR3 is CASSPQGRRTEAFF. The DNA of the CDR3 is TGTGCCAGCAGCCCACAGGGGCGTCGCACTGAAGCTTTCTTT.

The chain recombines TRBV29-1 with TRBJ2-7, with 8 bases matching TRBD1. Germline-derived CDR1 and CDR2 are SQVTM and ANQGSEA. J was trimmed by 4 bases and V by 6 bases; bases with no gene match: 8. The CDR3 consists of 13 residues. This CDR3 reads CSVSLDRAYEQYF. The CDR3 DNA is TGCAGCGTCTCCTTGGACAGGGCTTACGAGCAGTACTTC.

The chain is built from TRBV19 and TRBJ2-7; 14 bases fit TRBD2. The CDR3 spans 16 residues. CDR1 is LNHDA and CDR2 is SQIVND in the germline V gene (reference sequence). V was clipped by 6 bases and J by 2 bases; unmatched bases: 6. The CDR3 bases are TGTGCCAGTAGCGCCGGGACTAGCGGGAGCCCCTACGAGCAGTACTTC. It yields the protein CASSAGTSGSPYEQYF.

In DNA form, the CDR3 reads TGTGCCAGCAGCATTAGCGGGATGGGAGAGACCCAGTACTTC. Encoded protein: CASSISGMGETQYF. This chain joins TRBV13 and TRBJ2-5; 8 bases match TRBD2. Germline CDR1 is PRHDT and CDR2 is FYEKMQ (reference sequence). This CDR3 comprises 14 residues. J lost 4 bases, V lost 5 bases, and 6 bases had no gene match.

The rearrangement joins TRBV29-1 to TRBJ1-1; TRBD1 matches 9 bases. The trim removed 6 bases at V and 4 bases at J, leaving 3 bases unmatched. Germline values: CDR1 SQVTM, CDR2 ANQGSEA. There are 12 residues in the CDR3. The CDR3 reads CSVGQGGTEAFF. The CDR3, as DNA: TGCAGCGTGGGACAGGGAGGCACTGAAGCTTTCTTT.

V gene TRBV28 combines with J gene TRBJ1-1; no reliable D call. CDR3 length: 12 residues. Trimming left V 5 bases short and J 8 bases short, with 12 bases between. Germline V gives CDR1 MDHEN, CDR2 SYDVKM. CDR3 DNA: TGTGCCAGCAGTACCGGGAGCTTAGAAGCTTTCTTT. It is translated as CASSTGSLEAFF.

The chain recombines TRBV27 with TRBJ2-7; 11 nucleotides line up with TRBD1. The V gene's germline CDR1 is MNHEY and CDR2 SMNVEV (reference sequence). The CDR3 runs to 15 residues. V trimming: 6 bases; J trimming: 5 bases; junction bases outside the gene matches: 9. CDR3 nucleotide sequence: TGTGCCAGCAGATCCGGGACAGGGGGAGCGCACGAGCAGTACTTC. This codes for CASRSGTGGAHEQYF.

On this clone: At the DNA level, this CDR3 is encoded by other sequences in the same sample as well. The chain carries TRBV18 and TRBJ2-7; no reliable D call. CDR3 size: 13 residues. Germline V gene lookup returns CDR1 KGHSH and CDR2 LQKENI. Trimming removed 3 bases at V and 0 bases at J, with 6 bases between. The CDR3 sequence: CASSPSSSYEQYF. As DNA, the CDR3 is TGTGCCAGCTCACCCTCGAGCTCCTACGAGCAGTACTTC.

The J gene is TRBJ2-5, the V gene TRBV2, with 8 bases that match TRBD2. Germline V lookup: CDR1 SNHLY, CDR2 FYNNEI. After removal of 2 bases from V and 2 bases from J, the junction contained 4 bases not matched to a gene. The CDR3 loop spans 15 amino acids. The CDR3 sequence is CASSEFGGGQETQYF. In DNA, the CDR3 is TGTGCCAGCAGTGAATTTGGCGGGGGGCAAGAGACCCAGTACTTC. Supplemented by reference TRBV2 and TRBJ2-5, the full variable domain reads EPEVTQTPSHQVTQMGQEVILRCVPISNHLYFYWYRQILGQKVEFLVSFYNNEISEKSEIFDDQFSVERPDGSNFTLKIRSTKLEDSAMYFCASSEFGGGQETQYFGPGTRLLVL.

The CDR3 reads CASSLEGTASGRTSYNEQFF. In DNA form, the CDR3 reads TGCGCCAGCAGCTTGGAAGGGACGGCTAGCGGGAGAACGTCCTACAATGAGCAGTTCTTC. The genes are TRBV5-1 and TRBJ2-1; 10 bases are a match to TRBD2. Germline CDR1 SGHRS, CDR2 YFSETQ. Trimming cost V 0 bases and J 1 base; bases outside gene matches: 13. This CDR3 has 20 residues.